This T cell receptor beta chain appears in the sequencing data of a study of OX40 agonist ivuxolimab in advanced cancers. Germline V lookup: CDR1 SGHRS, CDR2 YFSETQ. The CDR3 contains 17 residues. The V and J ends lost 0 bases and 1 base respectively, with 16 bases between them. In its sample, this clone was seen once. Only in-frame clones appear in the TCRdb table, and some are missing; sequencing was by immunoSEQ multiplex PCR. The sample records 80,000 to 100,000 clones, roughly nine tenths being singletons. V is TRBV5-1 and J is TRBJ1-1, with D hard to call. The source was CD4+ or CD8+ T cells sorted from blood, collected in a trial of the OX40 agonist ivuxolimab. The TCR originated in an adult with an advanced solid tumor such as melanoma, head and neck, liver or kidney cancer. The CDR3 DNA is TGCGCCAGCAGCTTGGACGGCAGCCGCTCATCGAACACTGAAGCTTTCTTT. Amino acids: CASSLDGSRSSNTEAFF.